This TCR beta chain was identified in a study of beta chain features in type 1 diabetes. Study summary: The patients were much like the healthy donors in age, gender and cell yields.

CD45RO/CCR7/CD25/CD127/CD95/CD27 separated CD4+ naive, central memory, regulatory and stem cell-like memory cells by sorting. The authors reverse transcribed all of the isolated RNA, so sequencing captured expressed TCRB transcripts. Profiling relied on immunoSEQ multiplex PCR, and the TCRdb table lists in-frame clones only, not all of them. The table lists roughly 300,000 clones, roughly an eighth of them singletons. Trimming removed 0 bases from V and 0 bases from J, with 8 bases in between. This CDR3 has 16 amino acids. Looked up from germline, CDR1 is MNHNY and CDR2 is SVGAGI (reference sequence). Study results and caveats: Type 1 diabetes patients had moderately but significantly shorter TCRB CDR3s in all four CD4+ subsets. Shorter templates may be favored by PCR, equally so in patients and controls. Within patients, naive, central memory and Treg TCRB repertoires seemed more similar than within healthy donors.

As regards this clone: Its target is unknown.

The specimen was naive CD4+ T cells from blood. The receptor's source is a man under 40 with type 1 diabetes. The rearrangement uses TRBV6-6 and TRBJ2-2; D may be TRBD1 (5 bases). CDR3 DNA: TGTGCCAGCAGTTACTCTATGACAGCGAACACCGGGGAGCTGTTTTTT. Its translation is CASSYSMTANTGELFF.